This entry features one T cell receptor beta chain sequence. Using around 10 ml of fresh peripheral blood, PBMCs were prepared. V was cut by 8 bases and J by 0 bases, with 14 bases left in between. Germline V gene sequence: CDR1 LNHDA, CDR2 SQIVND (reference sequence). There are 15 residues in the CDR3. RNA transcripts provided the source from which TCR beta CDR3 regions were amplified. The HTBI primer set served for first-round RT-PCR of the TCR CDR3. TCRdb itself ran the multiplex PCR reads through MiXCR, one entry per CDR3 protein. The sample records hundreds of thousands of distinct CDR3 sequences, roughly 15% being singletons. The sample originates from a study of T cells in Graves' hyperthyroidism and ophthalmopathy.

The chain recombines TRBV19 with TRBJ1-3; D may be TRBD1 (5 bases). The sequenced material came from blood. This sequence was found in a man aged 18-30 years with Graves' ophthalmopathy. CDR3 in amino acids: CASGRVFSSGNTIYF. The DNA of the CDR3 is TGTGCCAGTGGCAGGGTGTTCAGCTCTGGAAACACCATATATTTT.